The next 13 T cell receptor beta chains were all read from a single sample in a study of T-cell memory formation after mild COVID-19. TCRdb re-derived calls from the 5' RACE reads in MiXCR, one entry per CDR3 protein. The sample lists about 110,000 distinct CDR3 sequences; around an eighth were seen once. Sequencing was done on a sample of PBMCs or a T cell subset sorted from them (not recorded which). All receptors come from a young man who had mild COVID-19 (a few samples of this study predate the infection). Cell type and time point are not known.

This clonotype was seen more than once but under ten times. The rearrangement links TRBV7-9 to TRBJ1-5; 8 bases align to TRBD1. The V gene end was trimmed by 3 bases and the J gene end by 6 bases; junction bases not matched to a gene: 13. The CDR3 spans 17 residues. Germline V gene data show CDR1 as SEHNR and CDR2 as FQNEAQ (reference sequence). CDR3 protein: CASSLGQGAIFGQPQHF. Written as DNA, the CDR3 is TGTGCCAGCAGCTTGGGGCAGGGGGCAATATTCGGTCAGCCCCAGCATTTT. The full variable domain, its missing parts supplied by reference TRBV7-9 and TRBJ1-5, is DTGVSQNPRHKITKRGQNVTFRCDPISEHNRLYWYRQTLGQGPEFLTYFQNEAQLEKSRLLSDRFSAERPKGSFSTLEIQRTEQGDSAMYLCASSLGQGAIFGQPQHFGDGTRLSIL.

This clonotype was detected a few times. This rearrangement joins TRBV4-3 to TRBJ1-1; D is unclear. Per the germline V gene, CDR1 is LGHNA and CDR2 is YSLEER. The CDR3 covers 17 residues. Between the trimmed V and J ends, which lost 1 base and 4 bases, there was a span of 19 bases. CDR3 amino acids: CASSQARTGKGATEAFF. CDR3 nucleotide sequence: TGCGCCAGCAGCCAAGCCCGCACCGGGAAGGGCGCCACTGAAGCTTTCTTT.

This sequence joins TRBV19 and TRBJ1-2; D is ambiguous. CDR3 length: 12 residues. The germline V and J ends were trimmed by 2 bases and 5 bases, with 6 bases remaining between them. Germline V lookup: CDR1 LNHDA, CDR2 SQIVND (reference sequence). The CDR3 protein is CASSISGYGYTF. CDR3 DNA sequence: TGTGCCAGTAGTATATCGGGGTATGGCTACACCTTC.

This clonotype was detected only a few times. The chain carries TRBV25-1 and TRBJ2-1; unclear D gene. Trimming left V 2 bases short and J 8 bases short, with 16 bases between. Germline V lookup: CDR1 MGHDK, CDR2 SYGVNS. CDR3 size: 15 residues. CDR3 amino acids: CASSEGSYLIDEQFF. The CDR3 DNA follows: TGTGCCAGCAGTGAAGGCAGCTACTTGATCGATGAGCAGTTCTTC.

V gene TRBV6-2 or TRBV6-3 combines with J gene TRBJ2-7, with D perhaps matching TRBD2 (5 bases). This CDR3 is 14 amino acids long. V lost 5 bases and J 7 bases, leaving 18 bases between the germline ends. From germline, CDR1 is MNHEY and CDR2 SVGEGT. The CDR3 region has the DNA TGTGCCAGCAGTGCCATCGCGGGCCCGTGGGAGCAGTACGTC. Its protein product is CASSAIAGPWEQYV.

This clonotype has at least ten counts. The chain carries TRBV29-1 and TRBJ2-7; D gene uncertain. CDR3 size: 13 residues. The ends were cut back, 7 bases at V and 1 base at J, with 14 bases in the middle. Germline assignment: CDR1 SQVTM and CDR2 ANQGSEA. CDR3 nucleotides: TGCAGCGCCGGTGTGGGCGATTCCTACGAGCAGTACTTC. Residues: CSAGVGDSYEQYF.

The chain employs TRBV6-5 and TRBJ2-1; TRBD2 matches 7 bases. Trimming cost V 0 bases and J 6 bases; bases outside gene matches: 5. This CDR3 contains 15 residues. From germline, CDR1 is MNHEY and CDR2 SVGAGI. CDR3 sequence: CASSYSAGDVNEQFF. The CDR3 DNA reads TGTGCCAGCAGTTACTCGGCGGGGGACGTCAATGAGCAGTTCTTC.

J is TRBJ2-7 and V is TRBV27; D is tentatively TRBD1 or TRBD2 (5 bases each). CDR1 MNHEY and CDR2 SMNVEV come from the germline V gene (reference sequence). Trimming removed 7 bases at V and 2 bases at J, with 18 bases between. The CDR3 extends over 15 amino acids. The CDR3 nucleotides are TGTGCCAGCACAAAAATAGGGACCCTCCCCTACGAGCAGTACTTC. It translates to CASTKIGTLPYEQYF.

The sample holds many counts of this clonotype. This rearrangement joins TRBV7-9 to TRBJ1-1, with D tentatively TRBD1 (6 bases). CDR1 SEHNR and CDR2 FQNEAQ come from the germline V gene (reference sequence). CDR3 size: 15 residues. Trimming removed 5 bases from V and 1 base from J, with 14 bases in between. In DNA form, the CDR3 reads TGTGCCAGCAGCCCCCATTGGACAGAGAACACTGAAGCTTTCTTT. Its protein is CASSPHWTENTEAFF.

This clonotype has more than one count but fewer than ten. The chain couples TRBV9 to TRBJ2-1; possibly TRBD2 for D (6 bases). V gave up 0 bases and J gave up 2 bases, with 15 bases separating them. The CDR3 loop spans 17 amino acids. Germline V gives CDR1 SGDLS, CDR2 YYNGEE. The CDR3 coding sequence is TGTGCCAGCAGCGTAGCCTCGCCAGGGAGGACCTACAATGAGCAGTTCTTC. Translated: CASSVASPGRTYNEQFF.

In its sample, this clonotype was seen many times. The CDR3, as DNA: TGCAGTGTACGACGGGGTGAAGCTTTCTTT. This encodes CSVRRGEAFF. The chain uses TRBV20-1 and TRBJ1-1; D is unresolved. Trimming shortened V by 7 bases and J by 7 bases, and 10 bases separated the two germline ends. Per the germline V gene, CDR1 is DFQATT and CDR2 is SNEGSKA (reference sequence). The CDR3 sequence is 10 residues long.

There are many counts of this clonotype. The chain's CDR3 is CASSQSSVEEETQYF. CDR3 sequence (DNA): TGTGCCAGCAGTCAGTCCTCTGTGGAGGAGGAGACCCAGTACTTC. The chain employs TRBV6-5 and TRBJ2-5; D is perhaps TRBD2 (5 bases). This CDR3 has 15 residues. Deletions cut 5 bases from V and 5 bases from J, with 18 bases between. Germline lookup yields CDR1 MNHEY and CDR2 SVGAGI.

The chain links TRBV4-2 to TRBJ2-2; D is undetermined. The CDR3 loop spans 14 amino acids. Germline V gene sequence: CDR1 LGHNA, CDR2 YNFKEQ. V lost 0 bases, J lost 6 bases, and 8 bases lay in between. Written as DNA, the CDR3 is TGTGCCAGCAGCCAAGATCCCAGCTCCGGGGAGCTGTTTTTT. The encoded protein is CASSQDPSSGELFF.